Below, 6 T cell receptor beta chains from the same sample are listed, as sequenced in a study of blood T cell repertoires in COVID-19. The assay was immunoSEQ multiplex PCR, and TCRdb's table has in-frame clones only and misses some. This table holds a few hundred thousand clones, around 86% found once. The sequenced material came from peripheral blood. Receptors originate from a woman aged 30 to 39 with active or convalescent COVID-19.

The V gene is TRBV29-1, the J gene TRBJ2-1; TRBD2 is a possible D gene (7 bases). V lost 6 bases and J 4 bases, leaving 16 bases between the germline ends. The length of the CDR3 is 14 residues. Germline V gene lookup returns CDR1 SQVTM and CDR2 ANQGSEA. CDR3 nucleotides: TGCAGCGTCCCGGGCGGGGGCACATACAATGAGCAGTTCTTC. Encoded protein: CSVPGGGTYNEQFF.

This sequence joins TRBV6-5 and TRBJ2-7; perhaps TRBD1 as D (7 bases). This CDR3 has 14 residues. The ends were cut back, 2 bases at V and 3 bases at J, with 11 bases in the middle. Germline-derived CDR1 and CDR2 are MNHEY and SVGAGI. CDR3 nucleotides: TGTGCCAGCAGTTACAGGCAGGGGGGCTACGAGCAGTACTTC. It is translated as CASSYRQGGYEQYF.

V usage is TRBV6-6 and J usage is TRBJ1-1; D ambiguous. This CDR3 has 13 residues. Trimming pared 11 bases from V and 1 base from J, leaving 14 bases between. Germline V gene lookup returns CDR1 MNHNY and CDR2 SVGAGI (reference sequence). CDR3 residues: CAGRGLGNTEAFF. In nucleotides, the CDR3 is TGTGCCGGCCGAGGACTGGGGAACACTGAAGCTTTCTTT.

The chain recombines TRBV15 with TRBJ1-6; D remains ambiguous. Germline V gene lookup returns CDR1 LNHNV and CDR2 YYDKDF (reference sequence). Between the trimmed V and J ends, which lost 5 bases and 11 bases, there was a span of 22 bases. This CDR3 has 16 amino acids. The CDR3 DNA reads TGTGCCACCAGCTACCAGCTCGGGAGCATGTCAACACCCCTCCACTTT. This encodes CATSYQLGSMSTPLHF.

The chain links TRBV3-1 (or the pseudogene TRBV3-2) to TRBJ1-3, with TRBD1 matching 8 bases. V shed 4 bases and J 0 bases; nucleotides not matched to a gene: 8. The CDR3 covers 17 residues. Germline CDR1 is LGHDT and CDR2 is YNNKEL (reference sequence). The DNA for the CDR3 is TGTGCCAGCAGCCTTTCAAGGACAGGGCTCTCTGGAAACACCATATATTTT. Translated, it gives CASSLSRTGLSGNTIYF.

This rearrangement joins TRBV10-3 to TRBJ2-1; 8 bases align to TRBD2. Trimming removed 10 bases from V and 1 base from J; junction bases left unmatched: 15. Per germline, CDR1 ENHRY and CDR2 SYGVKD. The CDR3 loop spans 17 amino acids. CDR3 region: CASTGGPGVESYNEQFF. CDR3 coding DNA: TGTGCCAGTACGGGGGGGCCTGGGGTTGAGTCCTACAATGAGCAGTTCTTC.